What follows are 22 T cell receptor beta chains derived from one specimen sequenced in a study of T-cell reconstitution after alpha-beta-depleted transplantation in children. Unique molecular identifiers featured in how the TCRbeta library was prepared. MiXCR, applied by TCRdb to the PCR reads, yields one record per CDR3 protein. The sample gives about 440,000 distinct CDR3 sequences, around two fifths of which show up once; roughly a quarter is in the top ten. The sequenced sample was PBMCs, obtained before TCRalphabeta/CD19-depleted stem cell transplant. All receptors derive from a girl aged 2-10 years with aplastic anemia, due to receive a stem cell transplant.

This clonotype has more than one count but fewer than ten. The chain carries TRBV15 and TRBJ1-6; possibly TRBD1 for D (5 bases). The CDR3 has 14 residues. Germline CDR1 is LNHNV and CDR2 is YYDKDF (reference sequence). V lost 3 bases, J lost 9 bases, and 12 bases lay in between. This chain's CDR3 is CATSREGSASPLHF. CDR3 in DNA: TGTGCCACCAGCAGGGAGGGGTCCGCTTCACCCCTCCACTTT. The full variable domain, completed using reference TRBV15 and TRBJ1-6, is DAMVIQNPRYQVTQFGKPVTLSCSQTLNHNVMYWYQQKSSQAPKLLFHYYDKDFNNEADTPDNFQSRRPNTSFCFLDIRSPGLGDTAMYLCATSREGSASPLHFGNGTRLTVT.

This clonotype was seen only once. The J gene is TRBJ2-3, the V gene TRBV27; 8 bases fit TRBD1. V shed 5 bases, J shed 10 bases, and the junction held 8 bases outside the gene matches. The V gene's germline CDR1 is MNHEY and CDR2 SMNVEV (reference sequence). CDR3 length: 13 amino acids. The DNA of the CDR3 is TGTGCCAGCAGTCCGGGGGACAGGACTGCGCAGTATTTT. Translation gives CASSPGDRTAQYF.

The chain employs TRBV20-1 and TRBJ2-7; 9 bases fit TRBD2. The ends lost 7 bases at V and 2 bases at J; junction bases unmatched: 9. The CDR3 spans 14 residues. The germline gives CDR1 DFQATT, CDR2 SNEGSKA (reference sequence). The CDR3 DNA reads TGCAGTGGCCAAGCGGGGGGTGATACCTACGAGCAGTACTTC. Translating gives CSGQAGGDTYEQYF.

This clonotype was recorded many times. The chain has TRBV4-3 and TRBJ2-3; 10 bases match TRBD2. The CDR3 covers 21 residues. Germline CDR1 reads LGHNA; CDR2 reads YSLEER. V trimming: 0 bases; J trimming: 3 bases; junction bases outside the gene matches: 18. CDR3 nucleotide sequence: TGCGCCAGCAGCCAAGATCGCGCCCCTAGCGGGAGTCTCTCCCTGACAGATACGCAGTATTTT. Its translation: CASSQDRAPSGSLSLTDTQYF.

This clonotype has a count of ten or more. The chain joins TRBV20-1 to TRBJ2-3; D is possibly TRBD1 (8 bases). Germline CDR1 reads DFQATT; CDR2 reads SNEGSKA (reference sequence). CDR3 size: 14 residues. The germline V and J ends were trimmed by 6 bases and 2 bases, with 15 bases remaining between them. The CDR3 sequence: CSAATGGDTDTQYF. As DNA, the CDR3 is TGCAGTGCGGCAACAGGGGGGGACACAGATACGCAGTATTTT.

J is TRBJ2-7 and V is TRBV5-1; D assignment may be TRBD1 or TRBD2 (5 bases each). V lost 4 bases and J lost 11, with 16 bases in between. The CDR3 extends over 12 amino acids. Germline CDR1 and CDR2: SGHRS and YFSETQ. The CDR3 bases are TGCGCCAGCAGCGTTAACGGGGCCAAAAAGTACTTC. Protein: CASSVNGAKKYF.

The rearrangement joins TRBV6-1 to TRBJ1-5, with unresolved D. Trimming shortened V by 7 bases and J by 4 bases, and 17 bases separated the two germline ends. The CDR3 has 15 amino acids. Germline V gene lookup returns CDR1 MNHNS and CDR2 SASEGT. CDR3 region: CASNRLSHSNQPQHF. DNA of the CDR3: TGTGCCAGCAACCGCCTTTCCCACTCTAATCAGCCCCAGCATTTT.

The V gene is TRBV29-1, the J gene TRBJ2-6; tentative D call: TRBD1 (6 bases). This CDR3 contains 15 residues. Germline-derived CDR1 and CDR2 are SQVTM and ANQGSEA. Trimming left V 4 bases short and J 1 base short, with 11 bases between. The CDR3 region has the DNA TGCAGCGTTGGGGGAAGGGGGTCTGGGGCCAACGTCCTGACTTTC. Protein product: CSVGGRGSGANVLTF.

This chain links TRBV6-2 or TRBV6-3 with TRBJ2-7; tentative D call: TRBD1 (6 bases). Trimming took 0 bases from V and 2 from J, leaving 8 bases between them. Germline V gene lookup returns CDR1 MNHEY and CDR2 SVGEGT. The CDR3 sequence is 14 residues long. The CDR3 region is CASSYSRGPYEQYF. CDR3 in DNA: TGTGCCAGCAGTTACTCCAGGGGACCCTACGAGCAGTACTTC.

This clonotype was recorded at least ten times. This chain uses TRBV29-1 with TRBJ1-2; D is uncertain. With 7 bases removed from V and 1 base from J, the gap between germline ends came to 7 bases. The germline V gene encodes CDR1 SQVTM and CDR2 ANQGSEA. The CDR3 contains 11 residues. CDR3 sequence: CSAFFNYGYTF. The CDR3 DNA reads as TGCAGCGCTTTCTTTAACTATGGCTACACCTTC.

The chain has TRBV15 and TRBJ2-7, with D tentatively TRBD1 (7 bases). The CDR3 loop spans 18 amino acids. Trimming removed 0 bases from V and 5 bases from J, with 23 bases in between. The germline gives CDR1 LNHNV, CDR2 YYDKDF (reference sequence). CDR3 region: CATSRDVGGDRTTDEQYF. CDR3 bases: TGTGCCACCAGCAGAGATGTAGGAGGGGACAGAACTACCGACGAGCAGTACTTC.

This clonotype was seen at least ten times. The chain employs TRBV5-6 and TRBJ2-1; TRBD1 or TRBD2 may be the D gene (5 bases each). With 7 bases removed from V and 6 bases from J, the gap between germline ends came to 38 bases. The CDR3 is made up of 21 amino acids. From germline, CDR1 is SGHDT and CDR2 YYEEEE. The CDR3 reads CASCLSAAPGRDQGHLNEQFF. In DNA, the CDR3 is TGTGCCAGCTGCCTATCTGCCGCCCCGGGACGGGACCAAGGCCACCTCAATGAGCAGTTCTTC.

The rearrangement uses TRBV27 and TRBJ2-7; 7 nucleotides align to TRBD2. This CDR3 has 16 amino acids. V lost 6 bases, J lost 3 bases, and 14 bases stayed unmatched. The germline V gene has CDR1 MNHEY and CDR2 SMNVEV (reference sequence). In nucleotides, the CDR3 is TGTGCCAGCAGCGCAACTAGCGTCGGGGAACTCTACGAGCAGTACTTC. This encodes CASSATSVGELYEQYF.

The rearrangement joins TRBV7-2 to TRBJ2-3, with D possibly matching TRBD2 (5 bases). V gave up 1 base and J gave up 5 bases, with 10 bases separating them. This CDR3 comprises 14 residues. Germline assignment: CDR1 SGHTA and CDR2 FQGNSA. CDR3 in amino acids: CASSLEGVIDTQYF. CDR3 DNA sequence: TGTGCCAGCAGCTTAGAGGGAGTAATAGATACGCAGTATTTT.

The V gene is TRBV7-2, the J gene TRBJ2-1; 8 nucleotides line up with TRBD2. The germline gives CDR1 SGHTA, CDR2 FQGNSA. V was clipped by 1 base and J by 3 bases; unmatched bases: 2. The CDR3 is made up of 15 amino acids. The CDR3 sequence: CASSLELADYNEQFF. The CDR3 nucleotides read TGTGCCAGCAGCTTAGAACTAGCGGACTACAATGAGCAGTTCTTC.

This clonotype was found a few times. Germline and junction disagree at one end, which may indicate a read error. The chain couples TRBV5-6 to TRBJ2-5; 10 bases agree with TRBD2. Germline V gene lookup returns CDR1 SGHDT and CDR2 YYEEEE. This CDR3 is built from 18 residues. CDR3 DNA: TGTGCCATCAGCCCGGGGCCTAGCGGGAGTTCTTTCGGAGAGACCCAGTACTTC. Translated: CAISPGPSGSSFGETQYF.

This clonotype was found many times. The J gene is TRBJ1-2, the V gene TRBV12-3 or TRBV12-4, with 7 bases identical to TRBD1. V trimming: 3 bases; J trimming: 4 bases; junction bases outside the gene matches: 5. The CDR3 contains 14 residues. The chain's CDR3 is CASSFGGGTYGYTF. Here the CDR3 DNA reads TGTGCCAGCAGTTTTGGAGGGGGCACCTATGGCTACACCTTC.

V and J are TRBV11-2 and TRBJ2-7; D may correspond to TRBD1 or TRBD2 (6 bases each). In germline, CDR1 is SGHAT, CDR2 FQNNGV. The CDR3 extends over 18 amino acids. V was shortened by 2 bases and J by 2 bases, with 22 bases between the two germline ends. As DNA, the CDR3 is TGTGCCAGCAGCTTAATCGGGGGCCTTCAGGGGAGCGCCTACGAGCAGTACTTC. This encodes CASSLIGGLQGSAYEQYF.

This clonotype appeared many times. The DNA of the CDR3 is TGTGCCATCAGCCCCGGGGGGACCGGGGAGCTGTTTTTT. This translates into CAISPGGTGELFF. This chain connects TRBV10-3 to TRBJ2-2; 7 positions match TRBD2. Germline CDR1 is ENHRY and CDR2 is SYGVKD. The CDR3 extends over 13 amino acids. J gave up 5 bases and V 6 bases, and 3 bases lay outside the gene matches.

The chain links TRBV3-1 to TRBJ2-7; TRBD2 matches 9 bases. Germline loops: CDR1 LGHDT, CDR2 YNNKEL (reference sequence). V was clipped by 1 base and J by 2 bases; unmatched bases: 12. The CDR3 length is 18 residues. As DNA, the CDR3 is TGTGCCAGCAGCCAAGTTGCCGTCCGCAGGACTAGCGCCTACGAGCAGTACTTC. This gives the protein CASSQVAVRRTSAYEQYF.

In this sample, this clonotype turned up many times. The chain couples TRBV27 to TRBJ2-7, with TRBD1 matching 7 bases. The CDR3 runs 14 residues. Germline V lookup: CDR1 MNHEY, CDR2 SMNVEV (reference sequence). Losses at the gene ends were 1 base for V and 7 bases for J; bases not matched to a gene: 7. The CDR3, as DNA: TGTGCCAGCAGTTTATGGGCAGGGGGAAGGGAGCAGTACTTC. This translates into CASSLWAGGREQYF.

This clonotype was recorded a few times. The chain couples TRBV29-1 to TRBJ2-1; perhaps TRBD2 as D (6 bases). V lost 7 bases and J 9 bases, leaving 10 bases between the germline ends. Germline V gene sequence: CDR1 SQVTM, CDR2 ANQGSEA. The CDR3 extends over 10 amino acids. The CDR3: CSGLEGEQFF. CDR3 nucleotides: TGCAGCGGCCTGGAGGGTGAGCAGTTCTTC.